This TCR beta chain derives from a study of CD8+ T cells in alopecia areata. In the study overall: Among treated patients, severity was scored by affected scalp area percentage. Study-level points and caveats: Tissue-resident alphabeta T cells belonging to normal skin likewise get sequenced within scalp specimens. Amid tofacitinib therapy, many expanded lesional clones stayed present in scalp and blood.

The CDR3 spans 15 residues. Germline-derived CDR1 and CDR2 are SGHAT and FQNNGV. V lost 4 bases and J 5 bases, leaving 14 bases between the germline ends. This clone has only a few counts. What it binds is unknown. In each case, RNA was isolated and then reverse transcribed into cDNA as the sequencing template. TCRdb keeps only in-frame clones here, not all; method: immunoSEQ multiplex PCR. The sample lists about 190,000 clones, 60% occurring once. Described treatment: oral pan-JAK inhibitor, 5-10 mg twice daily. The sample in question was CD4+ T cells sorted from blood, obtained at week 24, from a patient treated with tofacitinib. This sequence originates from a human donor with alopecia areata. V is TRBV11-2 and J is TRBJ1-4, with no clear D. The CDR3 loop is CASSSRRAPNEKLFF. The DNA for the CDR3 is TGTGCCAGCAGCTCGCGCCGGGCCCCAAATGAAAAACTGTTTTTT.